The present T cell receptor beta chain was sequenced within a study of cytotoxic CD8 clonotypes in ibrutinib-treated CLL. About the research overall: Investigators collected response samples after a median roughly 12 months of treatment, range 6 to 36.

Here immunoSEQ multiplex PCR was the method, and the copy in TCRdb shows in-frame clones only, minus some. The table lists about 50,000 clones, roughly 80% of them singletons. The sample consisted of PBMCs, taken after 24 months of ibrutinib treatment. This TCR derives from a human donor with chronic lymphocytic leukemia.

The CDR3 protein is CASSTSGSGNIQYF. DNA of the CDR3: TGTGCCAGCTCTACGAGCGGGAGCGGGAACATTCAGTACTTC. J is TRBJ2-4 and V is TRBV18, with 8 nucleotides matching TRBD2. V shed 6 bases, J shed 7 bases, and the junction held 8 bases outside the gene matches. Germline V gene sequence: CDR1 KGHSH, CDR2 LQKENI. The CDR3 is 14 amino acids.